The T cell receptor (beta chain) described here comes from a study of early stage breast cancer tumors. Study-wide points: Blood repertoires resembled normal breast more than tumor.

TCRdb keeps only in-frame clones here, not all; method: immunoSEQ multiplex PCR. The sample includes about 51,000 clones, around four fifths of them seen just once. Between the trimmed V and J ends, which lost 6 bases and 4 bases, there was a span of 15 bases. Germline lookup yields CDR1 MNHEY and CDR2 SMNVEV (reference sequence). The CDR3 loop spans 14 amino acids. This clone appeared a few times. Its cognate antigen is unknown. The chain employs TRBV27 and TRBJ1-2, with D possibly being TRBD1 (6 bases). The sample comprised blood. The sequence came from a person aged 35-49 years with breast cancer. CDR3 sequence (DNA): TGTGCCAGCAGCCAGCAGGGGCGATTCTATGGCTACACCTTC. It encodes CASSQQGRFYGYTF.